These 23 T cell receptor beta chains originate from one sample sequenced in a study of blood T cells in healthy people across ages. Together with a sample-barcoded 5' primer, a J-beta primer mix was included in a second PCR lasting roughly 6 to 12 cycles. MiXCR was run by TCRdb on the 5' RACE reads, yielding one entry per CDR3 protein. Of 1.5 million to 2 million distinct CDR3 sequences detected, about 35% appear once; the ten largest clones hold 11%. The sample taken for sequencing was blood. Receptor source: a woman in her thirties in good health.

Notes on this clonotype: One end of the junction does not line up with germline, which may come from a read error. The genes are TRBV5-1 and TRBJ2-7, with 8 bases aligning to TRBD1. In germline, CDR1 is SGHRS, CDR2 YFSETQ. The length of the CDR3 is 14 residues. The CDR3 DNA reads TGCGCCGGCAGCCCCGACAGGGGAACCTACGAGCAGTACTTC. This codes for CAGSPDRGTYEQYF.

J is TRBJ2-2 and V is TRBV10-3; the D is unclear. There are 14 residues in the CDR3. Trimming left V 6 bases short and J 5 bases short, with 13 bases between. CDR1 and CDR2 (germline): ENHRY, SYGVKD. Here the CDR3 DNA reads TGTGCCATCAGGCCGGTCCTAGTGACCGGGGAGCTGTTTTTT. This translates into CAIRPVLVTGELFF.

This clonotype has a count of ten or more. The V and J genes are TRBV5-1 and TRBJ1-2; the match to TRBD1 covers 7 bases. Trimming removed 4 bases from V and 8 bases from J; junction bases left unmatched: 11. Germline loops: CDR1 SGHRS, CDR2 YFSETQ. CDR3 size: 14 residues. Written as DNA, the CDR3 is TGCGCCAGCAGCCCTACTGGAGGGGGCCTGGGCTACACCTTC. This translates into CASSPTGGGLGYTF.

Notes on this clonotype: One end of the junction fails to match germline, which may point to a read error. J is TRBJ1-2 and V is TRBV3-1, with TRBD1 matching 7 bases. CDR1 is LGHDT and CDR2 is YNNKEL in the germline V gene (reference sequence). The CDR3 has 12 amino acids. Written as DNA, the CDR3 is TGTGCCAGTAGCCTCAGGGGGGAAGGCTACACCTTC. Its protein product is CASSLRGEGYTF.

The sample holds a few counts of this clonotype. This chain uses TRBV7-2 with TRBJ1-2; TRBD1 is a possible D gene (6 bases). CDR1 and CDR2 (germline): SGHTA, FQGNSA. V was shortened by 6 bases and J by 1 base, with 12 bases between the two germline ends. The CDR3 runs to 14 residues. The CDR3 DNA reads as TGTGCCAGCAGGAAAGGGGGAGATAACTATGGCTACACCTTC. As protein: CASRKGGDNYGYTF.

The table lists this clonotype with a few counts. The chain recombines TRBV20-1 with TRBJ1-2; 10 bases map to TRBD1. The junction had 19 bases not matched to a gene; V was cut back by 3 bases and J by 3 bases. Germline values: CDR1 DFQATT, CDR2 SNEGSKA (reference sequence). This CDR3 is 19 amino acids long. This CDR3 is CSASAGQGRPHKGDYGYTF. As DNA, the CDR3 is TGCAGTGCTAGTGCGGGACAGGGGCGACCTCACAAGGGGGACTATGGCTACACCTTC.

About this clonotype: Compared with germline, one end of the junction differs, possibly owing to a read error. V usage is TRBV27 and J usage is TRBJ2-1, with 12 nucleotides matching TRBD2. In germline, CDR1 is MNHEY, CDR2 SMNVEV (reference sequence). The CDR3 sequence is 16 residues long. In DNA form, the CDR3 reads TGTGCCAGCAGTCCGTCTAGCGGGAGGGTTTACAGTGAGCAGTTCTTC. Translated, it gives CASSPSSGRVYSEQFF.

This clonotype has just a few counts. The V gene is TRBV7-4, the J gene TRBJ2-7, with no clear D. With 5 bases removed from V and 5 bases from J, the gap between germline ends came to 10 bases. This CDR3 is built from 12 residues. Germline V gives CDR1 SGHVT, CDR2 SQSDAQ. The CDR3 nucleotides read TGTGCCAGCAGCCCCCAAGTCCACGAGCAGTACTTC. As protein: CASSPQVHEQYF.

This chain uses TRBV6-6 with TRBJ1-6, with 7 bases identical to TRBD1. The CDR3 sequence is 13 residues long. V was clipped by 5 bases and J by 7 bases; unmatched bases: 2. Germline assignment: CDR1 MNHNY and CDR2 SVGAGI (reference sequence). CDR3 in amino acids: CASSGTENSPLHF. CDR3 nucleotides: TGTGCCAGCAGTGGGACAGAAAATTCACCCCTCCACTTT.

The chain combines TRBV27 with TRBJ2-1; D gene uncertain. CDR3 size: 14 residues. CDR1 is MNHEY, CDR2 SMNVEV, per germline (reference sequence). Deletions cut 9 bases from V and 2 bases from J, with 14 bases between. As DNA, the CDR3 is TGTGCCAGTGGGGTGCCTTGGACCTACAATGAGCAGTTCTTC. Its protein product is CASGVPWTYNEQFF.

This clonotype appeared a single time. One base away lies a much larger clone, so this may be a sequencing read error. The chain employs TRBV3-1 and TRBJ2-7; D remains ambiguous. Germline loops: CDR1 LGHDT, CDR2 YNNKEL (reference sequence). The CDR3 is 13 residues long. The DNA of the CDR3 is TGTGCCAGCAGCCAAGGCCCTCCCTACAAGCAGTACTTC. Amino acids: CASSQGPPYKQYF.

Only a few counts were recorded for this clonotype. The chain recombines TRBV5-1 with TRBJ2-1, with D maybe TRBD2 (5 bases). V was pared by 0 bases and J by 2 bases, with 9 bases between. The germline V gene has CDR1 SGHRS and CDR2 YFSETQ. CDR3 size: 15 residues. The CDR3 DNA reads TGCGCCAGCAGCTTGGAGCGGAACCCCTACAATGAGCAGTTCTTC. This sequence encodes CASSLERNPYNEQFF.

The chain links TRBV28 to TRBJ1-2; D perhaps matches TRBD1 (5 bases). This CDR3 is built from 17 residues. The germline CDR1 and CDR2 sequences are MDHEN and SYDVKM. V was shortened by 5 bases and J by 4 bases, with 23 bases between the two germline ends. CDR3 DNA sequence: TGTGCCAGCAGTCTGAGGAACTTGGGGCAAGAGACCTATGGCTACACCTTC. It is translated as CASSLRNLGQETYGYTF.

The chain recombines TRBV5-1 with TRBJ2-3, with TRBD1 identical over 7 bases. The CDR3 sequence is 14 residues long. In germline, CDR1 is SGHRS, CDR2 YFSETQ. V trimming: 4 bases; J trimming: 6 bases; junction bases outside the gene matches: 8. In DNA, the CDR3 is TGCGCCAGCAGCCCTCGACAGGGCCCGGATACGCAGTATTTT. Translating it yields CASSPRQGPDTQYF.

This clonotype was counted only a few times. The chain recombines TRBV20-1 with TRBJ2-7, with D maybe TRBD1 (6 bases). With 1 base removed from V and 4 bases from J, the gap between germline ends came to 14 bases. Germline V gene sequence: CDR1 DFQATT, CDR2 SNEGSKA (reference sequence). CDR3 size: 14 residues. The CDR3 sequence is CSARVPRGIYEQYF. The CDR3 DNA reads as TGCAGTGCTAGAGTCCCCAGGGGCATTTACGAGCAGTACTTC.

The rearrangement links TRBV24-1 to TRBJ2-3, with 7 bases matching TRBD1. This CDR3 contains 16 residues. Germline CDR1 KGHDR, CDR2 SFDVKD. Germline trimming cut 3 bases from V and 2 bases from J; bases unmatched to any gene: 7. The CDR3 protein is CATSDAPGTDTDTQYF. In DNA, the CDR3 is TGTGCCACCAGTGATGCCCCCGGGACAGACACAGATACGCAGTATTTT.

The chain is built from TRBV20-1 and TRBJ1-5, with unresolved D. The CDR3 has 14 amino acids. Germline V gene sequence: CDR1 DFQATT, CDR2 SNEGSKA (reference sequence). Trimming removed 3 bases from V and 0 bases from J, with 9 bases in between. The CDR3 nucleotides read TGCAGTGCTAGCCGGCTGTATAGCAATCAGCCCCAGCATTTT. It is translated as CSASRLYSNQPQHF.

On this clonotype itself: Sequence at one end of the junction differs from germline and may be a read error. CDR3 DNA sequence: TGTGCCAGCAGCGTCGGGCTAGCGGTTACAAACGAGCGGTTCTTC. Protein sequence: CASSVGLAVTNERFF. The V call is TRBV7-9, the J call TRBJ2-1, with TRBD2 matching over 7 bases. CDR3 length: 15 amino acids. Germline CDR1 SEHNR, CDR2 FQNEAQ (reference sequence). The variable domain in full, with the rest retrieved from reference TRBV7-9 and TRBJ2-1, is DTGVSQNPRHKITKRGQNVTFRCDPISEHNRLYWYRQTLGQGPEFLTYFQNEAQLEKSRLLSDRFSAERPKGSFSTLEIQRTEQGDSAMYLCASSVGLAVTNERFFGPGTRLTVL.

The rearrangement joins TRBV5-1 to TRBJ2-7; possibly TRBD1 or TRBD2 for D (6 bases each). Germline CDR1 reads SGHRS; CDR2 reads YFSETQ. The CDR3 spans 15 residues. V was trimmed by 0 bases and J by 7 bases, leaving 17 bases between them. In DNA, the CDR3 is TGCGCCAGCAGCTTGGCCCCGGGGGCGTCGGTGGAGCAGTACTTC. Translating it yields CASSLAPGASVEQYF.

This clonotype occurred a few times. This chain connects TRBV18 to TRBJ2-2; D uncertain. This CDR3 comprises 13 residues. Germline lookup yields CDR1 KGHSH and CDR2 LQKENI. V was shortened by 1 base and J by 5 bases, with 5 bases between the two germline ends. CDR3 in DNA: TGTGCCAGCTCACCACGTGAAACCGGGGAGCTGTTTTTT. Translating gives CASSPRETGELFF.

This clonotype was observed a handful of times. This sequence joins TRBV20-1 and TRBJ2-2, with TRBD1 matching over 10 bases. The CDR3 length is 15 residues. J lost 4 bases, V lost 6 bases, and 8 bases had no gene match. The germline gives CDR1 DFQATT, CDR2 SNEGSKA (reference sequence). The CDR3 is CSARRQGATTGELFF. The CDR3 DNA follows: TGCAGTGCAAGACGACAGGGGGCGACCACCGGGGAGCTGTTTTTT.

V usage is TRBV15 and J usage is TRBJ2-1; 12 bases map to TRBD1. This CDR3 comprises 14 residues. Trimming took 8 bases from V and 7 from J; bases not matched to a gene: 6. Germline V gene sequence: CDR1 LNHNV, CDR2 YYDKDF (reference sequence). Written as DNA, the CDR3 is TGTGCCACCGCCGGGGACAGGGGGCAAAATGAGCAGTTCTTC. Translation: CATAGDRGQNEQFF.

This clonotype was observed a few times. The J gene is TRBJ2-1, the V gene TRBV7-9; D not resolved. Germline assignment: CDR1 SEHNR and CDR2 FQNEAQ (reference sequence). The CDR3 runs to 13 residues. The V and J ends lost 5 bases and 5 bases respectively, with 10 bases between them. As DNA, the CDR3 is TGTGCCAGCAGCGCAACGGCTCACAATGAGCAGTTCTTC. Translating it yields CASSATAHNEQFF.